The 32 T cell receptor beta chains below were found in one sample sequenced in a study of blood T cells in healthy people across ages. Using a J-beta primer mix together with a sample-barcoded 5' primer, a second PCR was run for roughly 6 to 12 cycles. TCRdb redid the calling of the 5' RACE reads with MiXCR, one entry per CDR3 protein. This table holds hundreds of thousands of distinct CDR3 sequences, around 40% found once. Sequencing was done on a sample of blood. Receptors originate from a woman aged 55-70 years in good health.

This clonotype has a count of ten or more. The chain carries TRBV6-2 or TRBV6-3 and TRBJ2-5, with D unresolved. V shed 8 bases and J shed 1 base, with 11 bases lying between them. This CDR3 comprises 13 residues. Germline CDR1 reads MNHEY; CDR2 reads SVGEGT. The CDR3 here is CASASLGQETQYF. In DNA, the CDR3 is TGTGCCAGCGCATCGCTGGGCCAAGAGACCCAGTACTTC.

This clonotype was counted only a few times. CDR3 loop: CASSQVREAQYF. The DNA for the CDR3 is TGTGCCAGCAGCCAAGTCAGGGAGGCCCAGTACTTC. The chain employs TRBV3-1 and TRBJ2-5, with D possibly being TRBD2 (6 bases). The germline V and J ends were trimmed by 1 base and 9 bases, with 9 bases remaining between them. The CDR3 totals 12 residues. Germline loops: CDR1 LGHDT, CDR2 YNNKEL (reference sequence).

CDR3 sequence reads: CASSLGGTGGGTDTQYF. The CDR3 DNA sequence: TGCGCCAGCAGCTTGGGGGGGACTGGTGGCGGCACAGATACGCAGTATTTT. The chain joins TRBV5-1 to TRBJ2-3; D is possibly TRBD2 (6 bases). CDR3 length: 17 residues. V lost 0 bases and J 1 base, leaving 15 bases between the germline ends. Germline values: CDR1 SGHRS, CDR2 YFSETQ.

There are many counts of this clonotype. The chain is built from TRBV10-3 and TRBJ2-6; TRBD1 matches 10 bases. Germline values: CDR1 ENHRY, CDR2 SYGVKD. V was clipped by 4 bases and J by 0 bases; unmatched bases: 12. The length of the CDR3 is 20 residues. The CDR3 loop is CAISASSGQGTASGANVLTF. The DNA of the CDR3 is TGTGCCATCAGTGCCTCTTCGGGACAGGGGACGGCCTCTGGGGCCAACGTCCTGACTTTC.

This chain connects TRBV27 to TRBJ2-7; D call uncertain. Per the germline V gene, CDR1 is MNHEY and CDR2 is SMNVEV (reference sequence). V was pared by 0 bases and J by 3 bases, with 9 bases between. This CDR3 spans 14 amino acids. The CDR3 loop reads CASSLSGFNYEQYF. The CDR3 DNA sequence: TGTGCCAGCAGTTTATCGGGGTTTAACTACGAGCAGTACTTC.

The genes are TRBV5-6 and TRBJ2-4; 7 nucleotides match TRBD2. CDR1 SGHDT and CDR2 YYEEEE come from the germline V gene. Unmatched junction bases numbered 14, after V lost 7 bases and J lost 7 bases. This CDR3 is built from 15 residues. In DNA, the CDR3 is TGTGCCAGCGGAACCTGGACTAGGGACGGGAACATTCAGTACTTC. Translated: CASGTWTRDGNIQYF. Based on the CDR3 plus reference TRBV5-6 and TRBJ2-4, the full variable domain is DAGVTQSPTHLIKTRGQQVTLRCSPKSGHDTVSWYQQALGQGPQFIFQYYEEEERQRGNFPDRFSGHQFPNYSSELNVNALLLGDSALYLCASGTWTRDGNIQYFGAGTRLSVL.

This clonotype appeared a few times. The chain links TRBV11-1 to TRBJ2-5; TRBD1 matches at 7 bases. The junction had 10 bases not matched to a gene; V was cut back by 4 bases and J by 2 bases. CDR1 and CDR2 from the germline V gene are SGHAT and FQDESV (reference sequence). The CDR3 sequence is 16 residues long. CDR3 in amino acids: CASSSRNRGLQETQYF. The CDR3 DNA follows: TGTGCCAGCAGCTCCCGGAACAGGGGCCTGCAAGAGACCCAGTACTTC.

Regarding this clonotype: At one end the junction does not follow the germline gene, possibly because of a read error. The chain joins TRBV5-5 to TRBJ2-1, with 7 bases that match TRBD2. The CDR3 runs 14 residues. Germline CDR1 SGHKS, CDR2 YYEKEE (reference sequence). CDR3: CASSFGGTYNERFF. For the CDR3, the DNA is TGTGCCAGCAGCTTCGGGGGGACCTACAATGAGCGGTTCTTC.

This clonotype has more than one count but fewer than ten. This CDR3 is CASSSRGTYNEQFF. As DNA, the CDR3 is TGTGCCAGCAGTTCCAGGGGAACATACAATGAGCAGTTCTTC. The J gene is TRBJ2-1, the V gene TRBV12-3 or TRBV12-4; perhaps TRBD1 as D (6 bases). CDR3 length: 14 residues. V was cut by 4 bases and J by 4 bases, with 11 bases left in between.

Notes on this clonotype: With a much larger clone just one base away, this may be a read error. The chain has TRBV7-9 and TRBJ2-7, with 9 bases aligning to TRBD1. This CDR3 has 17 amino acids. CDR1 SEHNR and CDR2 FQNEAQ come from the germline V gene (reference sequence). The ends lost 1 base at V and 2 bases at J; junction bases unmatched: 9. CDR3 nucleotides: TGTGCCAGCAGCTTAGACGATTGGGACAGGGTTGCCTACGAGCAGTACTTC. It specifies CASSLDDWDRVAYEQYF.

This clonotype was counted between two and nine times. The rearrangement links TRBV7-9 to TRBJ2-7; 8 bases map to TRBD2. This CDR3 has 16 amino acids. Germline-derived CDR1 and CDR2 are SEHNR and FQNEAQ (reference sequence). Trimming removed 6 bases from V and 0 bases from J; junction bases left unmatched: 10. Written as DNA, the CDR3 is TGTGCCAGCAGACCCTATAGCGGGGTCAGCTCCTACGAGCAGTACTTC. It translates to CASRPYSGVSSYEQYF.

This clonotype was seen ten or more times. The junction shows a germline mismatch at one end, possibly a read error. The chain employs TRBV5-1 and TRBJ2-3, with D possibly being TRBD2 (6 bases). The CDR3 loop spans 14 amino acids. Per germline, CDR1 SGHRS and CDR2 YFSETQ. In nucleotides, the CDR3 is TGTGCCAGCAGTTTAGCGGTGGGCACAGATACGCAGTATTTT. This gives the protein CASSLAVGTDTQYF.

Only a few counts were recorded for this clonotype. The J gene is TRBJ1-2, the V gene TRBV2; D unresolved. The V end lost 7 bases, the J end lost 8 bases, and 11 bases lay between the germline ends. CDR3 length equals 11 residues. The germline V gene has CDR1 SNHLY and CDR2 FYNNEI. The CDR3 loop reads CASNLREGYTF. The CDR3 nucleotides are TGTGCCAGCAACCTTCGGGAAGGCTACACCTTC.

This rearrangement joins TRBV20-1 to TRBJ2-7; D is tentatively TRBD1 or TRBD2 (5 bases each). The V gene lost 6 bases and the J gene lost 5 bases, with 17 bases spanning the gap. Germline CDR1 and CDR2: DFQATT and SNEGSKA (reference sequence). The CDR3 has 13 amino acids. The CDR3 reads CSAIDGALHEQYF. DNA of the CDR3: TGCAGTGCAATAGACGGGGCCCTCCACGAGCAGTACTTC.

The V gene is TRBV12-3 or TRBV12-4, the J gene TRBJ2-5; unclear D gene. The CDR3 loop spans 11 amino acids. The DNA of the CDR3 is TGTGCGGGCGCCCTCGAAGAGACCCAGTACTTC. Translated, it gives CAGALEETQYF.

This clonotype occurred once. The CDR3 DNA follows: TGTGCCATCAGTGAGTTTAATGAGCAGTTCTTC. Protein product: CAISEFNEQFF. The gene calls are TRBV10-3 and TRBJ2-1; D gene ambiguous. The CDR3 has 11 amino acids. Trimming cost V 1 base and J 7 bases, with 2 bases left between them. CDR1 and CDR2 from the germline V gene are ENHRY and SYGVKD.

A few counts support this clonotype. This sequence joins TRBV7-3 and TRBJ2-7; no reliable D call. The CDR3 length is 13 residues. Germline V gene lookup returns CDR1 SGHTA and CDR2 FQGTGA. Trimming removed 6 bases at V and 2 bases at J, with 11 bases between. DNA for the CDR3: TGTGCCAGCAGTGCTGACGGAACCTACGAGCAGTACTTC. Its protein product is CASSADGTYEQYF.

In this sample, this clonotype turned up once. At one end, the junction sequence differs from germline, possibly due to a read error. The chain couples TRBV20-1 to TRBJ2-5, with D perhaps TRBD1 (5 bases). Germline V lookup: CDR1 DFQATT, CDR2 SNEGSKA (reference sequence). CDR3 length equals 12 residues. This chain's CDR3 is CSGARAQATQYF. The CDR3 DNA follows: TGCAGTGGGGCCAGGGCCCAAGCGACCCAGTACTTC.

The chain uses TRBV5-5 and TRBJ2-3; D gene uncertain. The CDR3 is 13 residues long. V was cut by 0 bases and J by 4 bases, with 6 bases left in between. Per the germline V gene, CDR1 is SGHKS and CDR2 is YYEKEE (reference sequence). CDR3 residues: CASSLERSDTQYF. DNA of the CDR3: TGTGCCAGCAGCTTGGAGAGGTCAGATACGCAGTATTTT.

This clonotype was observed a few times. The genes are TRBV29-1 and TRBJ1-4; D is ambiguous. V lost 6 bases and J lost 0, with 17 bases in between. The length of the CDR3 is 16 residues. CDR1 and CDR2 (germline): SQVTM, ANQGSEA. The CDR3 DNA reads as TGCAGCGTAACAGCAGGATCCCTTGCAACTAATGAAAAACTGTTTTTT. Translated: CSVTAGSLATNEKLFF. The variable domain in full, with the rest retrieved from reference TRBV29-1 and TRBJ1-4, is SAVISQKPSRDICQRGTSLTIQCQVDSQVTMMFWYRQQPGQSLTLIATANQGSEATYESGFVIDKFPISRPNLTFSTLTVSNMSPEDSSIYLCSVTAGSLATNEKLFFGSGTQLSVL.

For this clonotype: One base away lies a much larger clone, so this may be a sequencing read error. V is TRBV7-2 and J is TRBJ1-1; TRBD1 matches 9 bases. J lost 5 bases, V lost 5 bases, and 6 bases had no gene match. This CDR3 spans 14 amino acids. Germline-derived CDR1 and CDR2 are SGHTA and FQGNSA. The CDR3 coding sequence is TGTGCCAGCAGCCGAAGACAGGGGGAAACTGAAGCTTTCTTT. This gives the protein CASSRRQGETEAFF.

J is TRBJ1-5 and V is TRBV10-2; D is uncertain. Between the trimmed V and J ends, which lost 4 bases and 5 bases, there was a span of 12 bases. CDR1 and CDR2 (germline): WSHSY, SAAADI. This CDR3 contains 14 residues. CDR3 nucleotides: TGCGCCAGCAGTGTCGGGAAGGGTGATCAGCCCCAGCATTTT. Its protein is CASSVGKGDQPQHF.

The V gene is TRBV7-3, the J gene TRBJ2-6; no clear D. Trimming removed 2 bases from V and 0 bases from J, with 5 bases in between. The CDR3 covers 15 residues. Looked up from germline, CDR1 is SGHTA and CDR2 is FQGTGA. The CDR3 nucleotides are TGTGCCAGCAGCTTATTGTCCTCTGGGGCCAACGTCCTGACTTTC. Residues: CASSLLSSGANVLTF. Drawing the rest from reference TRBV7-3 and TRBJ2-6, the complete variable domain is GAGVSQTPSNKVTEKGKYVELRCDPISGHTALYWYRQSLGQGPEFLIYFQGTGAADDSGLPNDRFFAVRPEGSVSTLKIQRTERGDSAVYLCASSLLSSGANVLTFGAGSRLTVL.

This clonotype occurred many times. V gene TRBV7-2 combines with J gene TRBJ2-3, with D uncertain. With 5 bases removed from V and 4 bases from J, the gap between germline ends came to 10 bases. The CDR3 contains 13 residues. CDR1 and CDR2 (germline): SGHTA, FQGNSA. The CDR3, as DNA: TGTGCCAGCAGCCTAGTTGGGGCAGATACGCAGTATTTT. Amino acid sequence: CASSLVGADTQYF.

This clonotype was seen once. This chain links TRBV3-1 with TRBJ2-1; TRBD1 aligns across 7 bases. Unmatched junction bases numbered 2, after V lost 0 bases and J lost 6 bases. There are 14 residues in the CDR3. Germline CDR1 LGHDT, CDR2 YNNKEL (reference sequence). The chain's CDR3 is CASSQEGQLNEQFF. The CDR3 region has the DNA TGTGCCAGCAGCCAAGAGGGACAGCTCAATGAGCAGTTCTTC.

This clonotype was detected ten times or more. The gene calls are TRBV4-2 and TRBJ2-1; unclear D gene. V was pared by 1 base and J by 3 bases, with 13 bases between. This CDR3 is built from 16 residues. The V gene's germline CDR1 is LGHNA and CDR2 YNFKEQ. The CDR3 region is CASSQGGTGHYNEQFF. DNA for the CDR3: TGTGCCAGCAGCCAAGGGGGTACGGGCCACTACAATGAGCAGTTCTTC.

The rearrangement uses TRBV20-1 and TRBJ2-4; TRBD1 aligns across 7 bases. Germline V lookup: CDR1 DFQATT, CDR2 SNEGSKA (reference sequence). The CDR3 runs to 17 residues. With 5 bases clipped from V and 8 bases from J, the junction kept 21 bases outside the gene matches. The CDR3 reads CSALPQDRLSKRDIQYF. The CDR3 coding sequence is TGCAGTGCTCTGCCGCAGGACAGGCTTTCTAAGAGGGACATTCAGTACTTC.

V gene TRBV20-1 combines with J gene TRBJ2-5; no definite D call. The germline gives CDR1 DFQATT, CDR2 SNEGSKA (reference sequence). The CDR3 is 12 amino acids. V lost 3 bases, J lost 4 bases, and 9 bases lay in between. CDR3 protein: CSASLALETQYF. As DNA, the CDR3 is TGCAGTGCTAGTTTGGCTTTAGAGACCCAGTACTTC.

This clonotype was detected once. The chain links TRBV4-3 to TRBJ2-3, with 9 nucleotides matching TRBD2. Germline values: CDR1 LGHNA, CDR2 YSLEER. CDR3 length equals 17 residues. The junction had 6 bases not matched to a gene; V was cut back by 1 base and J by 1 base. The chain's CDR3 is CASSQGASGTGTDTQYF. For the CDR3, the DNA is TGCGCCAGCAGCCAAGGAGCTAGCGGGACCGGCACAGATACGCAGTATTTT.

In its sample, this clonotype was seen many times. V and J are TRBV7-2 and TRBJ2-1; maybe TRBD1 (5 bases). Per the germline V gene, CDR1 is SGHTA and CDR2 is FQGNSA. The germline V and J ends were trimmed by 5 bases and 9 bases, with 14 bases remaining between them. The CDR3 covers 13 residues. CDR3 amino acids: CASSLVGAREQFF. The DNA of the CDR3 is TGTGCCAGCAGCCTGGTAGGGGCGCGTGAGCAGTTCTTC.

The rearrangement uses TRBV6-5 and TRBJ2-1; no firm D call. This CDR3 spans 15 amino acids. Germline V gives CDR1 MNHEY, CDR2 SVGAGI. V was shortened by 0 bases and J by 4 bases, with 10 bases between the two germline ends. CDR3 loop: CASSYSKPIYNEQFF. CDR3 DNA: TGTGCCAGCAGTTACTCTAAGCCCATATACAATGAGCAGTTCTTC.

The V call is TRBV7-3, the J call TRBJ2-1; D gene ambiguous. The CDR3 length is 15 residues. Germline values: CDR1 SGHTA, CDR2 FQGTGA. The ends were cut back, 3 bases at V and 1 base at J, with 10 bases in the middle. The chain's CDR3 is CASSLGITSYNEQFF. The DNA of the CDR3 is TGTGCCAGCAGCTTGGGGATCACTTCCTACAATGAGCAGTTCTTC.